What follows are 29 T cell receptor beta chains derived from one specimen sequenced in a study of CD8+ T cells in alopecia areata. Treatment: oral pan-JAK inhibitor, 5-10 mg twice daily. cDNA prepared by RNA extraction and subsequent reverse transcription served as the template for sequencing. TCRdb's copy holds only in-frame clones and misses some; the assay was immunoSEQ multiplex PCR. The repertoire includes fewer than 250,000 clones, approximately 61% of them detected once, and 1% sits in the top ten. The source material was CD4+ T cells sorted from blood, sampled at week 24, from a patient treated with tofacitinib. The origin of the receptors is a human donor with alopecia areata.

This chain links TRBV9 with TRBJ2-6; 7 bases fit TRBD1. V dropped 0 bases and J dropped 0; count of bases not matched to a gene: 9. There are 19 residues in the CDR3. From germline, CDR1 is SGDLS and CDR2 YYNGEE. The CDR3, as DNA: TGTGCCAGCAGCGTAGAGGCCGGGACAGCCTTCTCTGGGGCCAACGTCCTGACTTTC. Its translation is CASSVEAGTAFSGANVLTF.

V and J are TRBV18 and TRBJ1-1; 8 nucleotides agree with TRBD1. There are 14 residues in the CDR3. Trimming at V came to 1 base and at J to 3 bases, leaving 1 base not matched to a gene. Per germline, CDR1 KGHSH and CDR2 LQKENI. The CDR3 here is CASSPRQGYTEAFF. DNA of the CDR3: TGTGCCAGCTCACCACGACAGGGGTACACTGAAGCTTTCTTT.

This chain uses TRBV5-1 with TRBJ2-7; D possibly corresponds to TRBD2 (5 bases). Looked up from germline, CDR1 is SGHRS and CDR2 is YFSETQ. CDR3 size: 15 residues. V was shortened by 1 base and J by 5 bases, with 16 bases between the two germline ends. The CDR3 loop is CASSLIHPGMDEQYF. In nucleotides, the CDR3 is TGCGCCAGCAGCTTGATTCACCCGGGGATGGACGAGCAGTACTTC.

This chain uses TRBV6-5 with TRBJ2-5; 9 bases match TRBD1. Looked up from germline, CDR1 is MNHEY and CDR2 is SVGAGI. V trimming: 5 bases; J trimming: 5 bases; junction bases outside the gene matches: 9. The CDR3 runs 15 residues. CDR3 sequence (DNA): TGTGCCAGCAGTCGACAGGGGGTGTTGATTGAGACCCAGTACTTC. Translation: CASSRQGVLIETQYF.

V gene TRBV29-1 combines with J gene TRBJ2-2; TRBD2 might be the D (5 bases). Germline CDR1 is SQVTM and CDR2 is ANQGSEA. The CDR3 consists of 13 residues. V was clipped by 4 bases and J by 6 bases, with 12 bases between them. The CDR3 DNA is TGCAGCGTTGTTGGGATGGAGGCCGGGGAGCTGTTTTTT. Translated: CSVVGMEAGELFF.

J is TRBJ2-5 and V is TRBV30, with 7 bases aligning to TRBD1. J lost 5 bases, V lost 3 bases, and 12 bases had no gene match. CDR1 and CDR2 from the germline V gene are GTSNPN and SVGIG (reference sequence). The CDR3 is 15 residues long. CDR3 region: CAWSKRQGIQETQYF. The CDR3 region has the DNA TGTGCCTGGAGCAAGAGACAGGGTATCCAGGAGACCCAGTACTTC.

The rearrangement joins TRBV29-1 to TRBJ1-1; TRBD1 agrees at 7 bases. Germline trimming cut 5 bases from V and 3 bases from J; bases unmatched to any gene: 9. The CDR3 length is 14 residues. Germline CDR1 is SQVTM and CDR2 is ANQGSEA. CDR3 nucleotides: TGCAGCGTTAGCCACGACAGGGTGGACACTGAAGCTTTCTTT. Translating gives CSVSHDRVDTEAFF.

The chain carries TRBV30 and TRBJ2-7; tentatively, D is TRBD1 (5 bases). Per germline, CDR1 GTSNPN and CDR2 SVGIG (reference sequence). The V end lost 3 bases, the J end lost 3 bases, and 12 bases lay between the germline ends. The CDR3 consists of 13 residues. CDR3 nucleotide sequence: TGTGCCTGGAGCCCGTGGCAGGGCTACGAGCAGTACTTC. Its translation: CAWSPWQGYEQYF.

This clone was counted a few times. The sample holds other DNA sequences that translate to the same CDR3. The J gene is TRBJ1-1, the V gene TRBV29-1; the D is unclear. Germline CDR1 reads SQVTM; CDR2 reads ANQGSEA. V was pared by 2 bases and J by 0 bases, with 7 bases between. The CDR3 is 13 amino acids. The CDR3 DNA reads as TGCAGCGTTGAACGGCAGATGAACACTGAAGCTTTCTTT. Encoded protein: CSVERQMNTEAFF.

V usage is TRBV27 and J usage is TRBJ1-4; 9 bases line up with TRBD1. Trimming took 8 bases from V and 6 from J; bases not matched to a gene: 1. Germline-derived CDR1 and CDR2 are MNHEY and SMNVEV (reference sequence). The CDR3 is 12 residues long. For the CDR3, the DNA is TGTGCCAGCCGGGACAGGGATGAAAAACTGTTTTTT. Translating it yields CASRDRDEKLFF.

The gene calls are TRBV30 and TRBJ1-6, with D hard to call. With 3 bases removed from V and 8 bases from J, the gap between germline ends came to 11 bases. The germline gives CDR1 GTSNPN, CDR2 SVGIG (reference sequence). This CDR3 has 13 residues. DNA for the CDR3: TGTGCCTGGAGGTCGGTTCTGGATTCACCCCTCCACTTT. Protein sequence: CAWRSVLDSPLHF. Complete variable domain (other parts from reference TRBV30 and TRBJ1-6): SQTIHQWPATLVQPVGSPLSLECTVEGTSNPNLYWYRQAAGRGLQLLFYSVGIGQISSEVPQNLSASRPQDRQFILSSKKLLLSDSGFYLCAWRSVLDSPLHFGNGTRLTVT.

The chain recombines TRBV29-1 with TRBJ1-2, with 10 bases matching TRBD1. Germline loops: CDR1 SQVTM, CDR2 ANQGSEA. The V and J ends lost 5 bases and 6 bases, in that order; junction bases with no gene match: 3. The CDR3 extends over 12 amino acids. Written as DNA, the CDR3 is TGCAGCGTTTTGGGACAGGGGAATGGCTACACCTTC. It translates to CSVLGQGNGYTF.

The V gene is TRBV7-2, the J gene TRBJ1-2; TRBD1 might be the D (6 bases). Germline-derived CDR1 and CDR2 are SGHTA and FQGNSA. V was trimmed by 1 base and J by 8 bases, leaving 14 bases between them. This CDR3 comprises 14 residues. This CDR3 reads CASSLEAGARGYTF. As DNA, the CDR3 is TGTGCCAGCAGCTTAGAGGCAGGGGCGAGGGGCTACACCTTC.

This sequence joins TRBV25-1 and TRBJ2-2; a weak D match, TRBD1 (5 bases). The germline gives CDR1 MGHDK, CDR2 SYGVNS. V lost 4 bases and J 3 bases, leaving 15 bases between the germline ends. This CDR3 has 16 residues. The CDR3 DNA sequence: TGTGCCAGCAGTGCCCTCCAGGGATTTGACACCGGGGAGCTGTTTTTT. Translated, it gives CASSALQGFDTGELFF.

The chain combines TRBV5-1 with TRBJ1-4, with 7 bases that match TRBD1. The germline gives CDR1 SGHRS, CDR2 YFSETQ. The CDR3 is 15 residues long. Germline trimming cut 3 bases from V and 8 bases from J; bases unmatched to any gene: 10. CDR3 region: CASSYFTGDTEKLFF. The CDR3 region has the DNA TGCGCCAGCAGCTACTTCACAGGGGATACGGAAAAACTGTTTTTT.

The CDR3: CSVGQGIGLYEQYF. CDR3 nucleotide sequence: TGCAGCGTGGGACAGGGAATAGGCCTCTACGAGCAGTACTTC. The chain is built from TRBV29-1 and TRBJ2-7, with 9 bases matching TRBD1. V dropped 6 bases and J dropped 3; count of bases not matched to a gene: 9. This CDR3 has 14 amino acids. In germline, CDR1 is SQVTM, CDR2 ANQGSEA.

The rearrangement links TRBV7-2 to TRBJ1-5; perhaps TRBD1 as D (5 bases). The germline V gene has CDR1 SGHTA and CDR2 FQGNSA. The CDR3 contains 15 residues. V gave up 3 bases and J gave up 7 bases, with 16 bases separating them. The CDR3 region is CASSLGVRLGQPQHF. CDR3 bases: TGTGCCAGCAGCTTGGGGGTAAGGCTGGGGCAGCCCCAGCATTTT.

The chain uses TRBV9 and TRBJ2-7; D may be TRBD2 (5 bases). Germline CDR1 and CDR2: SGDLS and YYNGEE. V was shortened by 4 bases and J by 0 bases, with 11 bases between the two germline ends. CDR3 length equals 14 residues. The CDR3 loop reads CASSPRLASYEQYF. DNA for the CDR3: TGTGCCAGCAGCCCCCGGCTAGCCTCCTACGAGCAGTACTTC.

This clone was detected only once. The chain uses TRBV15 and TRBJ1-2, with 7 nucleotides matching TRBD1. The CDR3 is 15 amino acids. Looked up from germline, CDR1 is LNHNV and CDR2 is YYDKDF (reference sequence). V shed 5 bases, J shed 10 bases, and the junction held 16 bases outside the gene matches. CDR3 coding DNA: TGTGCCACCAGCGGGGTAACTACAGGGGACCAAGCCTACACCTTC. Protein: CATSGVTTGDQAYTF.

The chain has TRBV5-6 and TRBJ1-1; 7 positions agree with TRBD1. V gave up 4 bases and J gave up 4 bases; unmatched junction bases: 4. Germline values: CDR1 SGHDT, CDR2 YYEEEE. This CDR3 is 13 amino acids long. The CDR3 sequence: CASSPGTATEAFF. In nucleotides, the CDR3 is TGTGCCAGCAGCCCTGGGACAGCCACTGAAGCTTTCTTT.

The chain's CDR3 is CASSHRTGWGTNEKLFF. DNA of the CDR3: TGTGCCAGCAGCCACAGGACAGGGTGGGGAACTAATGAAAAACTGTTTTTT. The chain is built from TRBV11-2 and TRBJ1-4; 8 bases fit TRBD1. V shed 5 bases and J 1 base; nucleotides not matched to a gene: 9. The CDR3 runs 17 residues. Per germline, CDR1 SGHAT and CDR2 FQNNGV.

J is TRBJ1-1 and V is TRBV29-1; D remains unclear. The germline CDR1 and CDR2 sequences are SQVTM and ANQGSEA. V lost 6 bases and J 7 bases, leaving 15 bases between the germline ends. This CDR3 is 12 amino acids long. In DNA, the CDR3 is TGCAGCGTCGGGCGGGCAGATTTTGAAGCTTTCTTT. Translation gives CSVGRADFEAFF.

V usage is TRBV5-6 and J usage is TRBJ2-7; no reliable D call. This CDR3 is built from 11 residues. Trimming cost V 6 bases and J 4 bases, with 8 bases left between them. Germline V CDR1 and CDR2: SGHDT, YYEEEE. The CDR3 sequence is CASTKKYEQYF. The CDR3 bases are TGTGCCAGCACAAAAAAGTACGAGCAGTACTTC.

The table lists this clone with a count of one. The rearrangement links TRBV7-2 to TRBJ2-5, with 8 bases aligning to TRBD1. With 4 bases clipped from V and 5 bases from J, the junction kept 6 bases outside the gene matches. The germline gives CDR1 SGHTA, CDR2 FQGNSA. The CDR3 covers 14 residues. CDR3 sequence reads: CASSSYTGGETQYF. The CDR3 DNA reads TGTGCCAGCAGCTCTTACACAGGGGGGGAGACCCAGTACTTC.

This chain uses TRBV5-1 with TRBJ2-2, with a possible D match to TRBD2 (5 bases). V was shortened by 4 bases and J by 6 bases, with 13 bases between the two germline ends. In germline, CDR1 is SGHRS, CDR2 YFSETQ. This CDR3 spans 14 amino acids. CDR3 sequence reads: CASSQLVAAGELFF. Here the CDR3 DNA reads TGCGCCAGCAGCCAACTAGTGGCGGCCGGGGAGCTGTTTTTT.

DNA of the CDR3: TGCGCCAGCAGCCAAGAGGGAAGGGGTAGAGCCAAAAACATTCAGTACTTC. Amino acid sequence: CASSQEGRGRAKNIQYF. The chain carries TRBV4-3 and TRBJ2-4, with D possibly matching TRBD1 (5 bases). Germline V gene lookup returns CDR1 LGHNA and CDR2 YSLEER. The V end was cut by 0 bases, the J end by 0 bases, with 12 bases between. The length of the CDR3 is 17 residues.

The V call is TRBV5-1, the J call TRBJ2-5; 8 bases map to TRBD2. CDR3 length equals 16 residues. After removal of 1 base from V and 1 base from J, the junction contained 6 bases not matched to a gene. Germline V gene sequence: CDR1 SGHRS, CDR2 YFSETQ. The CDR3 nucleotides read TGCGCCAGCAGCTTGAGTCGCGGGGGGTTCCAAGAGACCCAGTACTTC. This translates into CASSLSRGGFQETQYF.

This clone has more than one count but fewer than ten. The chain employs TRBV30 and TRBJ1-1; D is possibly TRBD1 (5 bases). Germline V gene sequence: CDR1 GTSNPN, CDR2 SVGIG (reference sequence). Between the trimmed V and J ends, which lost 3 bases and 4 bases, there was a span of 18 bases. The CDR3 length is 15 residues. The CDR3 loop is CAWRRPGRTGTEAFF. The DNA for the CDR3 is TGTGCCTGGAGGAGACCGGGACGCACGGGCACTGAAGCTTTCTTT.

V usage is TRBV11-3 and J usage is TRBJ1-1; possibly TRBD1 for D (5 bases). This CDR3 is built from 14 residues. Per the germline V gene, CDR1 is SGHNT and CDR2 is YENEEA. V lost 8 bases to trimming and J lost 3 bases, with 16 bases between them. CDR3 in amino acids: CASGETSGDTEAFF. For the CDR3, the DNA is TGTGCCAGCGGCGAGACCTCGGGGGACACTGAAGCTTTCTTT.